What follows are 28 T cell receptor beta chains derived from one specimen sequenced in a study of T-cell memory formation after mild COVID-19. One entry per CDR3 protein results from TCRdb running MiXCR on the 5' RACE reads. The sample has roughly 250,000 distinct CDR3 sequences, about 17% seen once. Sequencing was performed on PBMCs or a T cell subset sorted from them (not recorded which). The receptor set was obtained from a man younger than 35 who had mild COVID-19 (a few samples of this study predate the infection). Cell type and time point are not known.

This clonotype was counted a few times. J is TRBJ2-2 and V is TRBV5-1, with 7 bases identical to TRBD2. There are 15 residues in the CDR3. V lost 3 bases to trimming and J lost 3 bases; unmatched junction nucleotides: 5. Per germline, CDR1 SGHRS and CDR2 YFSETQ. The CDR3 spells CASSSQGGDTGELFF. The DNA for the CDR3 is TGCGCCAGCAGCTCCCAGGGAGGGGACACCGGGGAGCTGTTTTTT. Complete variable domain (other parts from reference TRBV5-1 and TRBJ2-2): KAGVTQTPRYLIKTRGQQVTLSCSPISGHRSVSWYQQTPGQGLQFLFEYFSETQRNKGNFPGRFSGRQFSNSRSEMNVSTLELGDSALYLCASSSQGGDTGELFFGEGSRLTVL.

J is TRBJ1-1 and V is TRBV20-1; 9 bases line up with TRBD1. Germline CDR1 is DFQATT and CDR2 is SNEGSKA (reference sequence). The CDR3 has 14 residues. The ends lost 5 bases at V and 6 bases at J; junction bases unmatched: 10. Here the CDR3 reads CSAGRTGVGPEAFF. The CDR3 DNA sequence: TGCAGTGCTGGTCGGACAGGGGTCGGACCTGAAGCTTTCTTT.

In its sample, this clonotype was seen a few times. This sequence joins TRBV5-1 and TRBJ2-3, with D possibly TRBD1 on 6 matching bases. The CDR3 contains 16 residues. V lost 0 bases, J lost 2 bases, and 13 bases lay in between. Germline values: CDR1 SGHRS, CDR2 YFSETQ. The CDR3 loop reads CASSLGGHVPTDTQYF. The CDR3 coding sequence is TGCGCCAGCAGCTTGGGGGGACATGTCCCCACAGATACGCAGTATTTT.

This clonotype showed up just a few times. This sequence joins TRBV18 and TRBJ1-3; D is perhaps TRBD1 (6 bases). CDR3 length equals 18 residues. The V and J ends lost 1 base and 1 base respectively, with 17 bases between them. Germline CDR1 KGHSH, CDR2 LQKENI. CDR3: CASSPRGLRAVSGNTIYF. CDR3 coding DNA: TGTGCCAGCTCACCACGGGGGCTCAGGGCTGTGTCTGGAAACACCATATATTTT.

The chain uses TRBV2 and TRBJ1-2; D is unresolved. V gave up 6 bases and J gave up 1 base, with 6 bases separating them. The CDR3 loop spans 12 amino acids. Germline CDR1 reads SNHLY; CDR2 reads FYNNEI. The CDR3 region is CASRRVNYGYTF. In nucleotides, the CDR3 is TGTGCCAGCAGGCGGGTTAACTATGGCTACACCTTC.

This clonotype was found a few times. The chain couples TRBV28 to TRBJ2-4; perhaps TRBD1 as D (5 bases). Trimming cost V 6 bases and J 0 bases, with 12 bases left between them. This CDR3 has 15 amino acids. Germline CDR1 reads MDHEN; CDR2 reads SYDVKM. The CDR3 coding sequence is TGTGCCAGCAGCTCCTACAGGATAGCCAAAAACATTCAGTACTTC. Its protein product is CASSSYRIAKNIQYF.

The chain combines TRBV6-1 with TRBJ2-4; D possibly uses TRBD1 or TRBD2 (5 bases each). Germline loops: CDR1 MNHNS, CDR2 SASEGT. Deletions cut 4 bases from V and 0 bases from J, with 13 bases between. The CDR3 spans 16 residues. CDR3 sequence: CASSGGTAVAKNIQYF. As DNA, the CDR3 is TGTGCCAGCAGTGGTGGGACGGCGGTAGCCAAAAACATTCAGTACTTC.

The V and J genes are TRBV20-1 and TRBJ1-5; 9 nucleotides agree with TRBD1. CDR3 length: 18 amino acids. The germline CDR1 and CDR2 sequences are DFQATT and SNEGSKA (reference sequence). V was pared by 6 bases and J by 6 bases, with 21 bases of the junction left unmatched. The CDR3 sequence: CSATTRYRGLRLSQPQHF. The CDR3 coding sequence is TGCAGTGCCACGACCAGATACAGGGGGCTAAGGCTCAGTCAGCCCCAGCATTTT.

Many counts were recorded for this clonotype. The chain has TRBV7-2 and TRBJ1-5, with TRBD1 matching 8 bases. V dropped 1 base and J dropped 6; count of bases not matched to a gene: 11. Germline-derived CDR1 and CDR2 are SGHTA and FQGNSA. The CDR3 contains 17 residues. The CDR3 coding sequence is TGTGCCAGCAGCTTAGTTCCAGGGACAGGTAGCGGTCAGCCCCAGCATTTT. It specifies CASSLVPGTGSGQPQHF.

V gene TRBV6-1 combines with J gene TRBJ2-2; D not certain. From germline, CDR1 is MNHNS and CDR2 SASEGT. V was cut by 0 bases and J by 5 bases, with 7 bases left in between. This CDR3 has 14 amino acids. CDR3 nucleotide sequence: TGTGCCAGCAGTGAAGCGCTCCTTACCGGGGAGCTGTTTTTT. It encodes CASSEALLTGELFF.

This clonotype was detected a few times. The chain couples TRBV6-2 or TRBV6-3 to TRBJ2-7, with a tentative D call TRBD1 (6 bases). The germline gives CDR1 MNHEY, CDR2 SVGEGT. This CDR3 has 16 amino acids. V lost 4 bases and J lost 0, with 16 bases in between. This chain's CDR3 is CASSSADPGHSYEQYV. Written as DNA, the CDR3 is TGTGCCAGCAGTTCTGCGGACCCGGGACACTCCTACGAGCAGTACGTC.

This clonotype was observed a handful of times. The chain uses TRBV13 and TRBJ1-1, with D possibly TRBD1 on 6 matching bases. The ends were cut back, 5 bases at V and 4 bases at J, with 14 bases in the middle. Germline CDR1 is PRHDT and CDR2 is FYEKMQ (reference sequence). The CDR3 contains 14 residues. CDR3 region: CASSKTGLATEAFF. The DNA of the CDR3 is TGTGCCAGCAGCAAAACAGGGCTGGCCACTGAAGCTTTCTTT. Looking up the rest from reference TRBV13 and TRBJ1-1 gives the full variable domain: AAGVIQSPRHLIKEKRETATLKCYPIPRHDTVYWYQQGPGQDPQFLISFYEKMQSDKGSIPDRFSAQQFSDYHSELNMSSLELGDSALYFCASSKTGLATEAFFGQGTRLTVV.

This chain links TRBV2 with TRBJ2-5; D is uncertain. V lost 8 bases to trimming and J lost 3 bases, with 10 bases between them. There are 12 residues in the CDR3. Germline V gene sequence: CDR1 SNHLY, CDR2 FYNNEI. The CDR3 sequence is CASEEREETQYF. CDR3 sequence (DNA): TGTGCCAGCGAAGAGCGAGAAGAGACCCAGTACTTC. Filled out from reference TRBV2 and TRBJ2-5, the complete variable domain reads EPEVTQTPSHQVTQMGQEVILRCVPISNHLYFYWYRQILGQKVEFLVSFYNNEISEKSEIFDDQFSVERPDGSNFTLKIRSTKLEDSAMYFCASEEREETQYFGPGTRLLVL.

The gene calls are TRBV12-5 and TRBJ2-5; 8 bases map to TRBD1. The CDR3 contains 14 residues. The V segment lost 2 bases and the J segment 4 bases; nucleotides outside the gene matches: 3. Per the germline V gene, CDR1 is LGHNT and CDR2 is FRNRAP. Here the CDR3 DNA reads TGTGCTAGTGGTTTGCAGGGGGCAACAGAGACCCAGTACTTC. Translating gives CASGLQGATETQYF. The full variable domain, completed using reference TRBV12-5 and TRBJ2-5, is DARVTQTPRHKVTEMGQEVTMRCQPILGHNTVFWYRQTMMQGLELLAYFRNRAPLDDSGMPKDRFSAEMPDATLATLKIQPSEPRDSAVYFCASGLQGATETQYFGPGTRLLVL.

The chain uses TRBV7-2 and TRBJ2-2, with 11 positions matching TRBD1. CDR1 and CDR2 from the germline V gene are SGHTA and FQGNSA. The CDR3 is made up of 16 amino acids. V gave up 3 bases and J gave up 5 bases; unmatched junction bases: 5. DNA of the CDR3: TGTGCCAGCAGCTTCGCCGGGACAGGGGGAACCGGGGAGCTGTTTTTT. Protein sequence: CASSFAGTGGTGELFF. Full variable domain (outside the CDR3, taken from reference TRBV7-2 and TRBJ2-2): GAGVSQSPSNKVTEKGKDVELRCDPISGHTALYWYRQSLGQGLEFLIYFQGNSAPDKSGLPSDRFSAERTGGSVSTLTIQRTQQEDSAVYLCASSFAGTGGTGELFFGEGSRLTVL.

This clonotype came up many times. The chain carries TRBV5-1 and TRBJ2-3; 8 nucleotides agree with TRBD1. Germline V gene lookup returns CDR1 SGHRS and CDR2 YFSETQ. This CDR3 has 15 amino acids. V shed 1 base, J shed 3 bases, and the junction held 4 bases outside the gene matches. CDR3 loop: CASSLMGQVTDTQYF. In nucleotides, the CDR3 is TGCGCCAGCAGCTTGATGGGACAGGTAACAGATACGCAGTATTTT.

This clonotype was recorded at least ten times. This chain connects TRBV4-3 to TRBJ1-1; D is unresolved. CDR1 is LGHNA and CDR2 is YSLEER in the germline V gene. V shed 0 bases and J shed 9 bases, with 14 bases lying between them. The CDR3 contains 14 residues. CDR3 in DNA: TGCGCCAGCAGCCAAGAATCTTGGGCAACCCAAGCTTTCTTT. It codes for CASSQESWATQAFF.

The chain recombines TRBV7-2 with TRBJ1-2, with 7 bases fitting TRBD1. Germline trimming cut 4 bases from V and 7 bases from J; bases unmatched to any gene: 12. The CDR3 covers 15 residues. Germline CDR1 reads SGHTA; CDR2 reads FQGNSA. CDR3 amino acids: CASSSGGQLNSGYTF. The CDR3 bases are TGTGCCAGCAGCTCGGGGGGACAGTTAAATTCTGGCTACACCTTC.

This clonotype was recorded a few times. The CDR3 DNA sequence: TGTGCCAGCAGCTTGTCGGGACATAATTCACCCCTCCACTTT. Residues: CASSLSGHNSPLHF. V is TRBV7-8 and J is TRBJ1-6, with a weak D call TRBD1 (5 bases). Germline CDR1 reads SGHVS; CDR2 reads FQNEAQ. V lost 3 bases and J lost 5, with 8 bases in between. This CDR3 is built from 14 residues.

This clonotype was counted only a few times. The CDR3 nucleotides are TGTGCCAGCACCCGGGGGTGGGGGCAGGCGTACGAGCAGTACTTC. Translation: CASTRGWGQAYEQYF. The J gene is TRBJ2-7, the V gene TRBV2, with D tentatively TRBD1 or TRBD2 (6 bases each). CDR3 length: 15 amino acids. Germline-derived CDR1 and CDR2 are SNHLY and FYNNEI. V lost 7 bases to trimming and J lost 4 bases, with 20 bases between them.

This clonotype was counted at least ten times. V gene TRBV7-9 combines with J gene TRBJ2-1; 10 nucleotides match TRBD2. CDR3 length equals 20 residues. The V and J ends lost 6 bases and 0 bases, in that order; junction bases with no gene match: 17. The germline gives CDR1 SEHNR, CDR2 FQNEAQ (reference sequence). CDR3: CASRLALGQRTSGSYNEQFF. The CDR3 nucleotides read TGTGCCAGCAGGCTAGCGCTGGGGCAGAGGACTAGCGGCTCCTACAATGAGCAGTTCTTC.

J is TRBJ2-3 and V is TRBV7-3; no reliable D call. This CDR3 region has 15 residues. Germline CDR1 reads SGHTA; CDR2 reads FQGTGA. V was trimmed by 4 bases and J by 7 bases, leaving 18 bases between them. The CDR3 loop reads CASSSDGPSANTQYF. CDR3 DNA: TGTGCCAGCAGCTCCGACGGCCCTTCTGCAAATACGCAGTATTTT.

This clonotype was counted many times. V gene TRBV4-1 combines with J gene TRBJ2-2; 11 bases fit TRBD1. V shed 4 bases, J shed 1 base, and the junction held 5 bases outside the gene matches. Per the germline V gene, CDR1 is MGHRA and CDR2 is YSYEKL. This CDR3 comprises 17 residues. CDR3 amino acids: CASSPLGTGGNTGELFF. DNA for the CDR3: TGCGCCAGCAGCCCGCTGGGGACAGGGGGGAACACCGGGGAGCTGTTTTTT.

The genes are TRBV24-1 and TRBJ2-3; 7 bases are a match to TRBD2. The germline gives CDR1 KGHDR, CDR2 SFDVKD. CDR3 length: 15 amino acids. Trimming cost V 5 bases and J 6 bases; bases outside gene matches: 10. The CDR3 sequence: CATSVERGPSDTQYF. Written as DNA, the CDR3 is TGTGCCACCAGTGTCGAGCGGGGCCCCTCTGATACGCAGTATTTT.

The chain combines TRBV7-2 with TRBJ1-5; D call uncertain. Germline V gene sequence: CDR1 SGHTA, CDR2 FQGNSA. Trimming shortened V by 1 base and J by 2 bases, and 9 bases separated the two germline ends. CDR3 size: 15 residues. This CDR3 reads CASSLGHYGNQPQHF. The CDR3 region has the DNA TGTGCCAGCAGCTTAGGGCATTATGGCAATCAGCCCCAGCATTTT.

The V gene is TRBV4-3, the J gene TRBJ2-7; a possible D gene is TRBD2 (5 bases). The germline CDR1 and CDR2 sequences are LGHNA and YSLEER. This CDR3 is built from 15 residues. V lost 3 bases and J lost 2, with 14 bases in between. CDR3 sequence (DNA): TGCGCCAGCAGCCACTTGGCCAGCGGTGCCTACGAGCAGTACTTC. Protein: CASSHLASGAYEQYF.

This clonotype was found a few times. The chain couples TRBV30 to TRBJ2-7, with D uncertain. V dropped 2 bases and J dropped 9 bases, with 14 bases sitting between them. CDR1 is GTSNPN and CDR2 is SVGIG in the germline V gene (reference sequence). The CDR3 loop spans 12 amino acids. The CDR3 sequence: CAWSISDGLQYF. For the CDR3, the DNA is TGTGCCTGGAGTATTTCGGACGGCTTGCAGTACTTC.

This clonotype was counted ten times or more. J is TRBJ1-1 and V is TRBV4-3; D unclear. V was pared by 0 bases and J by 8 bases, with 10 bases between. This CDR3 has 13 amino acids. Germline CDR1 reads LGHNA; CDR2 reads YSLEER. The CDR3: CASSQDLGGEAFF. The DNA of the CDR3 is TGCGCCAGCAGCCAAGATCTGGGAGGAGAAGCTTTCTTT.